This T cell receptor (beta chain) was retrieved from a study of cytomegalovirus exposure and HLA in healthy donors. Germline lookup yields CDR1 MNHEY and CDR2 SVGAGI. Between the trimmed V and J ends, which lost 0 bases and 4 bases, there was a span of 12 bases. This CDR3 has 15 amino acids. This PCR relied on a set of 60 Vbeta primers and 13 Jbeta primers. Only in-frame clones appear in the TCRdb table, and some are missing; sequencing was by immunoSEQ multiplex PCR. The sample consists of 110,000 to 150,000 clones, roughly 70% of them appearing once. The TCR was taken from a man younger than 45 in good health and CMV-seronegative. Sequenced input: PBMCs. The chain links TRBV6-5 to TRBJ1-1; perhaps TRBD1 as D (5 bases). The CDR3 region is CASSYSQVGPTEAFF. CDR3 nucleotide sequence: TGTGCCAGCAGTTACTCGCAAGTGGGGCCCACTGAAGCTTTCTTT.